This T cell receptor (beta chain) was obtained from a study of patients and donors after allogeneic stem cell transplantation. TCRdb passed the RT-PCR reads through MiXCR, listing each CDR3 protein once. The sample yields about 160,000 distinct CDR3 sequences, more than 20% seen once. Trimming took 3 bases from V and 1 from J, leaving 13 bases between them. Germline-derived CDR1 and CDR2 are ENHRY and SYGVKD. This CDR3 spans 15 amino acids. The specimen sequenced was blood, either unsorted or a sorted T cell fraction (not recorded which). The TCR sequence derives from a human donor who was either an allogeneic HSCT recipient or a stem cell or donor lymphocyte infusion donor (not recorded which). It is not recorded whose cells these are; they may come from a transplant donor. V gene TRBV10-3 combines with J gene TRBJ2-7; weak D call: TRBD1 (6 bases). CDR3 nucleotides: TGTGCCATCAGTGAAGTCAGGGGATTTTCCTACGAGCAGTACTTC. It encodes CAISEVRGFSYEQYF.